These T cell receptor beta chains were read from a single sample in a study of T cells in Graves' hyperthyroidism and ophthalmopathy. TCRdb analysed the multiplex PCR reads with MiXCR anew, one entry per CDR3 protein. Of around 600,000 distinct CDR3 sequences in the sample, around 16% were seen once. The sample comprised blood. Receptors were obtained from a woman under 40 with Graves' hyperthyroidism. The CDR3 runs from the conserved cysteine through the conserved F or W. Each record gives: clone size, J gene, V gene, D gene, CDR3 DNA, CDR3 protein. The D gene is left open where the match is weak. A clone size is listed for some rows: how often the clone was seen (once, few, many), or a class if it is expanded.

clone size: many; J gene: TRBJ1-1; V gene: TRBV30; D gene: -; CDR3 DNA: TGTGCCTGGAGCGGGCAGACTGAAGCTTTCTTT; CDR3 protein: CAWSGQTEAFF
clone size: -; J gene: TRBJ2-4; V gene: TRBV29-1; D gene: -; CDR3 DNA: TGCAGCGCCGGGACACCAGAAAACATTCAGTACTTC; CDR3 protein: CSAGTPENIQYF
clone size: many; J gene: TRBJ2-7; V gene: TRBV2; D gene: -; CDR3 DNA: TGTGCCAGCAGTGGGAATACCTACGAGCAGTACTTC; CDR3 protein: CASSGNTYEQYF
clone size: -; J gene: TRBJ2-6; V gene: TRBV7-8; D gene: -; CDR3 DNA: TGTGCCAGCAGCTTAAGGCCCCTCTCACGCTCTGGGGCCAACGTCCTGACTTTC; CDR3 protein: CASSLRPLSRSGANVLTF
clone size: -; J gene: TRBJ2-7; V gene: TRBV6-2/TRBV6-3; D gene: -; CDR3 DNA: TGTGCCAGCAGTTACTCCACAAACTCCTACGAGCAGTACTTC; CDR3 protein: CASSYSTNSYEQYF
clone size: few; J gene: TRBJ2-5; V gene: TRBV2; D gene: TRBD1; CDR3 DNA: TGTGCCAGCAGTGGAAACAGGGGTGAAGAGACCCAGTACTTC; CDR3 protein: CASSGNRGEETQYF
clone size: many; J gene: TRBJ2-3; V gene: TRBV5-1; D gene: -; CDR3 DNA: TGCGCCAGCAGCTCGGGGCTAGTGTATACAGATACGCAGTATTTT; CDR3 protein: CASSSGLVYTDTQYF
clone size: many; J gene: TRBJ1-4; V gene: TRBV18; D gene: -; CDR3 DNA: TGTGCCAGCTCACCACCGACACCCTTGAGTGAAAAACTGTTTTTT; CDR3 protein: CASSPPTPLSEKLFF
clone size: many; J gene: TRBJ1-1; V gene: TRBV6-1; D gene: -; CDR3 DNA: TGTGCCAGCAGTTCCTGGGGCACATGGGAATACACTGAAGCTTTCTTT; CDR3 protein: CASSSWGTWEYTEAFF
clone size: few; J gene: TRBJ2-7; V gene: TRBV4-2; D gene: -; CDR3 DNA: TGTGCCAGCAGCCAAGAAGTCGGCTCCCCCTCCTACGAGCAGTACTTC; CDR3 protein: CASSQEVGSPSYEQYF
clone size: many; J gene: TRBJ1-6; V gene: TRBV3-1; D gene: -; CDR3 DNA: TGTGCCAGCAGCCAGGGGAGAGGATATAATTCACCCCTCCACTTT; CDR3 protein: CASSQGRGYNSPLHF
clone size: -; J gene: TRBJ2-3; V gene: TRBV14; D gene: -; CDR3 DNA: TGTGCCAGCAGCCAAGAGTCAGCGGGTGGGAACACAGATACGCAGTATTTT; CDR3 protein: CASSQESAGGNTDTQYF
clone size: many; J gene: TRBJ1-4; V gene: TRBV6-1; D gene: TRBD1; CDR3 DNA: TGTGCCAGCAGTCGTGGACAGGGCTGGGATGAAAAACTGTTTTTT; CDR3 protein: CASSRGQGWDEKLFF
clone size: -; J gene: TRBJ1-1; V gene: TRBV6-6; D gene: TRBD1; CDR3 DNA: TGTGCCAGCAGTTACCCAGGGGGGGTAGAAGCTTTCTTT; CDR3 protein: CASSYPGGVEAFF
clone size: many; J gene: TRBJ2-5; V gene: TRBV12-3/TRBV12-4; D gene: -; CDR3 DNA: TGTGCCAGCAGTTTACGTAGCCAGGTCCGGGCCCAGTACTTC; CDR3 protein: CASSLRSQVRAQYF
clone size: many; J gene: TRBJ2-3; V gene: TRBV20-1; D gene: TRBD2; CDR3 DNA: TGCAGTACCAAGCGGGGCACTAGCACAGATACGCAGTATTTT; CDR3 protein: CSTKRGTSTDTQYF
clone size: many; J gene: TRBJ2-3; V gene: TRBV11-2; D gene: -; CDR3 DNA: TGTGCCAGCAGCTTAGTTTTCGGGTTTATAGATACGCAGTATTTT; CDR3 protein: CASSLVFGFIDTQYF
clone size: once; J gene: TRBJ2-2; V gene: TRBV7-9; D gene: TRBD2; CDR3 DNA: TGTGCCAGCAGGGCCGGACCGGGACTAGCGAGCTCCGGGGAGCTGTTTTTT; CDR3 protein: CASRAGPGLASSGELFF
clone size: few; J gene: TRBJ2-7; V gene: TRBV27; D gene: TRBD2; CDR3 DNA: TGTGCCAGCAGTTCCCTAGCGGGAGGAAAATCCTACGAGCAGTACTTC; CDR3 protein: CASSSLAGGKSYEQYF
clone size: many; J gene: TRBJ1-4; V gene: TRBV7-9; D gene: -; CDR3 DNA: TGTGCCAGCAGCCCCCGCACCACAGGTCCTAATGAAAAACTGTTTTTT; CDR3 protein: CASSPRTTGPNEKLFF
clone size: many; J gene: TRBJ2-1; V gene: TRBV12-3/TRBV12-4; D gene: TRBD2; CDR3 DNA: TGTGCCAGCAGTTTCGCCGGGACTACGGATGAGCAGTTCTTC; CDR3 protein: CASSFAGTTDEQFF
clone size: -; J gene: TRBJ2-1; V gene: TRBV7-3; D gene: TRBD1; CDR3 DNA: TGTGCCAGCAGCCCCCGGCCTCCCGGGACAGGGGGTGAGCAGTTCTTC; CDR3 protein: CASSPRPPGTGGEQFF
clone size: many; J gene: TRBJ1-1; V gene: TRBV3-1; D gene: TRBD1; CDR3 DNA: TGTGCCAGCAGCGCGCATCCTACAGGGGGTACTGAAGCTTTCTTT; CDR3 protein: CASSAHPTGGTEAFF
clone size: medium-sized; J gene: TRBJ2-7; V gene: TRBV7-2; D gene: -; CDR3 DNA: TGTGCCAGCAGCTTTACGTTTTCCCACGAGCAGTACTTC; CDR3 protein: CASSFTFSHEQYF
clone size: few; J gene: TRBJ2-2; V gene: TRBV7-3; D gene: -; CDR3 DNA: TGTGCCAGCAGCCCCAGCGCAGCGAACACCGGGGAGCTGTTTTTT; CDR3 protein: CASSPSAANTGELFF
clone size: -; J gene: TRBJ2-1; V gene: TRBV18; D gene: TRBD2; CDR3 DNA: TGTGCCAGCTCACCGGGACTAGCGGAAAATGAGCAGTTCTTC; CDR3 protein: CASSPGLAENEQFF
clone size: many; J gene: TRBJ2-7; V gene: TRBV20-1; D gene: TRBD1; CDR3 DNA: TGCAGTGCTAGGGACAGGGACCACGAGCAGTACTTC; CDR3 protein: CSARDRDHEQYF
clone size: -; J gene: TRBJ2-5; V gene: TRBV9; D gene: TRBD1; CDR3 DNA: TGTGCCAGCAGCGGAGGACAGGTATGGCAAGAGACCCAGTACTTC; CDR3 protein: CASSGGQVWQETQYF
clone size: many; J gene: TRBJ2-3; V gene: TRBV5-1; D gene: TRBD2; CDR3 DNA: TGCGCCAGCAGACTAGCGGGAAGCACAGATACGCAGTATTTT; CDR3 protein: CASRLAGSTDTQYF
clone size: -; J gene: TRBJ1-2; V gene: TRBV5-1; D gene: TRBD1; CDR3 DNA: TGCGCCAGCAGCCCAATAGACAGGGCCTCTAACTATGGCTACACCTTC; CDR3 protein: CASSPIDRASNYGYTF
clone size: -; J gene: TRBJ2-3; V gene: TRBV7-3; D gene: TRBD2; CDR3 DNA: TGTGCCAGCAGCTTAAGGGGGGGGCTAGCGGGGTGGACAGATACGCAGTATTTT; CDR3 protein: CASSLRGGLAGWTDTQYF
clone size: many; J gene: TRBJ2-7; V gene: TRBV10-3; D gene: -; CDR3 DNA: TGTGCCATCAAGTCCGTGGCGGAGGGGTCCTACGAGCAGTACTTC; CDR3 protein: CAIKSVAEGSYEQYF
clone size: many; J gene: TRBJ2-3; V gene: TRBV5-1; D gene: -; CDR3 DNA: TGCGCCAGCTGGAACCGATTTAGCACAGATACGCAGTATTTT; CDR3 protein: CASWNRFSTDTQYF
clone size: -; J gene: TRBJ2-2; V gene: TRBV11-2; D gene: -; CDR3 DNA: TGTGCCAGCAGCTTAGCCGGGACGGTGGACACCGGGGAGCTGTTTTTT; CDR3 protein: CASSLAGTVDTGELFF
clone size: many; J gene: TRBJ2-3; V gene: TRBV6-2/TRBV6-3; D gene: TRBD2; CDR3 DNA: TGTGCCAGCAGTTATCTCCTCTCGGCGCTAGCGGGAGGCCCCACAGATACGCAGTATTTT; CDR3 protein: CASSYLLSALAGGPTDTQYF
clone size: many; J gene: TRBJ2-7; V gene: TRBV11-2; D gene: -; CDR3 DNA: TGTGCCAGCAGCGCCCTCTACGAGCAGTACTTC; CDR3 protein: CASSALYEQYF
clone size: many; J gene: TRBJ1-5; V gene: TRBV28; D gene: TRBD1; CDR3 DNA: TGTGCCAGCAGTAACCGGGACAGGGTTGGCATTAATCAGCCCCAGCATTTT; CDR3 protein: CASSNRDRVGINQPQHF
clone size: few; J gene: TRBJ2-1; V gene: TRBV27; D gene: TRBD2; CDR3 DNA: TGTGCCAGCAGTTTTTTGGGGACTAGCGGGGGGAGCTCCTACAATGAGCAGTTCTTC; CDR3 protein: CASSFLGTSGGSSYNEQFF
clone size: -; J gene: TRBJ2-7; V gene: TRBV20-1; D gene: -; CDR3 DNA: TGCAGTGCTGGCCGGGATGGCTACGAGCAGTACTTC; CDR3 protein: CSAGRDGYEQYF
clone size: many; J gene: TRBJ2-1; V gene: TRBV6-2/TRBV6-3; D gene: -; CDR3 DNA: TGTGCCAGCAGGGTCGGGTACAATGAGCAGTTCTTC; CDR3 protein: CASRVGYNEQFF
clone size: many; J gene: TRBJ1-1; V gene: TRBV19; D gene: TRBD1; CDR3 DNA: TGTGCCAGTAGTATCCCCGGGACAGCACAAGCTTTCTTT; CDR3 protein: CASSIPGTAQAFF
clone size: many; J gene: TRBJ2-1; V gene: TRBV20-1; D gene: TRBD2; CDR3 DNA: TGCAGTGCTAGACAAGCGGGAGGGTTCAACAATGAGCAGTTCTTC; CDR3 protein: CSARQAGGFNNEQFF
clone size: many; J gene: TRBJ2-7; V gene: TRBV30; D gene: TRBD2; CDR3 DNA: TGTGCCTGGAGGGAAGCGGGAGGAATCTACGAGCAGTACTTC; CDR3 protein: CAWREAGGIYEQYF
clone size: -; J gene: TRBJ1-1; V gene: TRBV20-1; D gene: TRBD1; CDR3 DNA: TGCAGTACTAGAGATGTCGGACAGGGGGGGTTGGCGAACACTGAAGCTTTCTTT; CDR3 protein: CSTRDVGQGGLANTEAFF
clone size: few; J gene: TRBJ1-4; V gene: TRBV20-1; D gene: -; CDR3 DNA: TGCAGTGCTCCACGGGCATTGGGTGAAAAACTGTTTTTT; CDR3 protein: CSAPRALGEKLFF
clone size: few; J gene: TRBJ1-4; V gene: TRBV5-1; D gene: -; CDR3 DNA: TGCGCCAGCAGCTTTGGGGACGCTAATGAAAAACTGTTTTTT; CDR3 protein: CASSFGDANEKLFF
clone size: -; J gene: TRBJ2-3; V gene: TRBV11-2; D gene: TRBD2; CDR3 DNA: TGTGCCAGCAGCTTAGACCCGGGACTAGCGGGAGGGCCGTATGATACGCAGTATTTT; CDR3 protein: CASSLDPGLAGGPYDTQYF
clone size: -; J gene: TRBJ2-7; V gene: TRBV29-1; D gene: TRBD2; CDR3 DNA: TGCAGCGTTGGTGGACTAGCGGACTCCTACGAGCAGTACTTC; CDR3 protein: CSVGGLADSYEQYF
clone size: many; J gene: TRBJ1-5; V gene: TRBV2; D gene: TRBD1; CDR3 DNA: TGTGCCAGCAGAATAGACAGGGATGGTCAGCCCCAGCATTTT; CDR3 protein: CASRIDRDGQPQHF
clone size: -; J gene: TRBJ2-1; V gene: TRBV29-1; D gene: -; CDR3 DNA: TGCAGCGTTGACCCCGTCAATGAGCAGTTCTTC; CDR3 protein: CSVDPVNEQFF
clone size: -; J gene: TRBJ1-5; V gene: TRBV15; D gene: -; CDR3 DNA: TGTGCCACCAGCGGCAGGGGTTATCAGCCCCAGCATTTT; CDR3 protein: CATSGRGYQPQHF
clone size: -; J gene: TRBJ1-1; V gene: TRBV5-6; D gene: -; CDR3 DNA: TGTGCCAGCAGCTTGGGGCCAGCTTGGAACACTGAAGCTTTCTTT; CDR3 protein: CASSLGPAWNTEAFF
clone size: many; J gene: TRBJ2-7; V gene: TRBV11-2; D gene: TRBD1; CDR3 DNA: TGTGCCAGCAGCTTAGGGGGACAGGGGGCCGTTTACGAGCAGTACTTC; CDR3 protein: CASSLGGQGAVYEQYF